The 21 T cell receptor beta chains reported below all come from one sample, sequenced in a study of blood T cell repertoires in COVID-19. Assay: immunoSEQ multiplex PCR; the TCRdb copy retains only in-frame clones and omits some. The sample includes 230,000 or so clones, 75% to 90% of them seen just once. The sequencing sample was made of peripheral blood. The receptors come from a human donor in a cohort sampled during active COVID-19.

The rearrangement joins TRBV7-6 to TRBJ2-3, with 12 bases that match TRBD2. The CDR3 runs 17 residues. Trimming removed 2 bases from V and 4 bases from J; junction bases left unmatched: 7. The V gene's germline CDR1 is SGHVS and CDR2 FNYEAQ. CDR3 coding DNA: TGTGCCAGCAGCTTACTAGCGGGAGGGCCGTCGGCAGATACGCAGTATTTT. Its protein product is CASSLLAGGPSADTQYF.

The rearrangement uses TRBV4-2 and TRBJ1-2; the D is unclear. The germline gives CDR1 LGHNA, CDR2 YNFKEQ. V dropped 4 bases and J dropped 2 bases, with 11 bases sitting between them. The CDR3 spans 14 residues. The CDR3 DNA reads as TGTGCCAGCAGCCCCTCCTCGGGGAACTATGGCTACACCTTC. Its protein is CASSPSSGNYGYTF.

This clone has just one count. CDR3 sequence reads: CAISGTGFEQYF. CDR3 in DNA: TGTGCCATCAGTGGGACAGGGTTCGAGCAGTACTTC. The genes are TRBV10-3 and TRBJ2-7; 8 positions match TRBD1. V gave up 4 bases and J gave up 6 bases; unmatched junction bases: 2. The germline V gene has CDR1 ENHRY and CDR2 SYGVKD. The CDR3 extends over 12 amino acids.

This clone was recorded once. The chain is built from TRBV6-2 or TRBV6-3 and TRBJ2-7; 8 bases map to TRBD2. The CDR3 totals 15 residues. CDR1 and CDR2 (germline): MNHEY, SVGEGT. Germline trimming cut 5 bases from V and 0 bases from J; bases unmatched to any gene: 6. The CDR3 DNA reads TGTGCCAGCAGTCACTTGCGGGAGGTCTCCTACGAGCAGTACTTC. It encodes CASSHLREVSYEQYF.

The chain is built from TRBV9 and TRBJ1-1; 9 bases line up with TRBD1. The CDR3 sequence is 13 residues long. Germline V gives CDR1 SGDLS, CDR2 YYNGEE. The ends lost 5 bases at V and 1 base at J; junction bases unmatched: 0. The CDR3 coding sequence is TGTGCCAGCAGGGGACAGGGGAACACTGAAGCTTTCTTT. It is translated as CASRGQGNTEAFF. Based on the CDR3 plus reference TRBV9 and TRBJ1-1, the full variable domain is DSGVTQTPKHLITATGQRVTLRCSPRSGDLSVYWYQQSLDQGLQFLIQYYNGEERAKGNILERFSAQQFPDLHSELNLSSLELGDSALYFCASRGQGNTEAFFGQGTRLTVV.

V is TRBV5-1 and J is TRBJ2-3; 14 bases line up with TRBD2. The germline CDR1 and CDR2 sequences are SGHRS and YFSETQ. This CDR3 contains 17 residues. The ends lost 3 bases at V and 2 bases at J; junction bases unmatched: 5. CDR3 sequence (DNA): TGCGCCAGCAGCTCTGGGACTAGCGGGAGAGCCACAGATACGCAGTATTTT. It encodes CASSSGTSGRATDTQYF. Using reference TRBV5-1 and TRBJ2-3 for the parts outside the CDR3, the full variable domain is KAGVTQTPRYLIKTRGQQVTLSCSPISGHRSVSWYQQTPGQGLQFLFEYFSETQRNKGNFPGRFSGRQFSNSRSEMNVSTLELGDSALYLCASSSGTSGRATDTQYFGPGTRLTVL.

The rearrangement uses TRBV19 and TRBJ1-1; D is unclear. CDR3 size: 13 residues. Looked up from germline, CDR1 is LNHDA and CDR2 is SQIVND (reference sequence). V was cut by 5 bases and J by 9 bases, with 16 bases left in between. The CDR3 DNA follows: TGTGCCAGTAGTCTCCTCTCGGAGACTCAAGCTTTCTTT. Protein sequence: CASSLLSETQAFF.

This clone was counted a few times. DNA of the CDR3: TGTGCCAGCAGCGTAGGGGGACTAGCGGTTTACGAGCAGTACTTC. Protein sequence: CASSVGGLAVYEQYF. The chain joins TRBV9 to TRBJ2-7; 11 bases fit TRBD2. Germline V lookup: CDR1 SGDLS, CDR2 YYNGEE. Germline trimming cut 0 bases from V and 4 bases from J; bases unmatched to any gene: 3. The CDR3 totals 15 residues.

V and J are TRBV27 and TRBJ1-5; perhaps TRBD1 as D (5 bases). This CDR3 has 15 residues. Germline loops: CDR1 MNHEY, CDR2 SMNVEV (reference sequence). V lost 0 bases and J lost 5, with 11 bases in between. The chain's CDR3 is CASSLSGPPYQPQHF. The CDR3 nucleotides are TGTGCCAGCAGTTTATCGGGGCCACCTTATCAGCCCCAGCATTTT.

The chain carries TRBV5-1 and TRBJ2-3; a possible D gene is TRBD2 (5 bases). Germline CDR1 is SGHRS and CDR2 is YFSETQ. CDR3 size: 14 residues. V lost 4 bases and J lost 4, with 13 bases in between. The CDR3 nucleotides are TGCGCCAGCAGCGATCGGGGTTCAGCAGATACGCAGTATTTT. It is translated as CASSDRGSADTQYF.

CDR3 sequence reads: CASSGRVGAYGYTF. The CDR3 bases are TGTGCCAGTAGTGGGAGGGTAGGGGCCTATGGCTACACCTTC. V usage is TRBV19 and J usage is TRBJ1-2, with D possibly TRBD1 on 5 matching bases. The germline gives CDR1 LNHDA, CDR2 SQIVND (reference sequence). This CDR3 has 14 residues. Trimming pared 5 bases from V and 4 bases from J, leaving 14 bases between.

The V gene is TRBV30, the J gene TRBJ2-7; D remains unclear. The CDR3 extends over 11 amino acids. In germline, CDR1 is GTSNPN, CDR2 SVGIG (reference sequence). Trimming pared 0 bases from V and 6 bases from J, leaving 6 bases between. CDR3 in amino acids: CAWSVLIEQYF. In nucleotides, the CDR3 is TGTGCCTGGAGTGTACTTATCGAGCAGTACTTC.

V and J are TRBV5-1 and TRBJ1-1; TRBD1 matches 8 bases. V lost 2 bases, J lost 0 bases, and 3 bases stayed unmatched. CDR3 length equals 15 residues. Germline V gives CDR1 SGHRS, CDR2 YFSETQ. CDR3 coding DNA: TGCGCCAGCAGCTTTACAGGGGGTATGAACACTGAAGCTTTCTTT. Translating it yields CASSFTGGMNTEAFF.

The V and J genes are TRBV6-5 and TRBJ2-7; TRBD2 agrees at 13 bases. Trimming cost V 7 bases and J 8 bases; bases outside gene matches: 5. The CDR3 contains 13 residues. CDR1 and CDR2 (germline): MNHEY, SVGAGI. CDR3 nucleotides: TGTGCCAGCACCCCGGGACTAGCGGGAAAGCAGTACTTC. Translating it yields CASTPGLAGKQYF.

The J gene is TRBJ1-6, the V gene TRBV28; no clear D. The ends were cut back, 2 bases at V and 5 bases at J, with 13 bases in the middle. Germline loops: CDR1 MDHEN, CDR2 SYDVKM. The CDR3 runs to 16 residues. The CDR3, as DNA: TGTGCCAGCAGTTTAACGGGGAAAGGGAATAATTCACCCCTCCACTTT. This gives the protein CASSLTGKGNNSPLHF. Full variable domain (missing parts from reference TRBV28 and TRBJ1-6): DVKVTQSSRYLVKRTGEKVFLECVQDMDHENMFWYRQDPGLGLRLIYFSYDVKMKEKGDIPEGYSVSREKKERFSLILESASTNQTSMYLCASSLTGKGNNSPLHFGNGTRLTVT.

The V gene is TRBV5-1, the J gene TRBJ2-7, with a tentative D call TRBD1 (5 bases). The CDR3 contains 12 residues. CDR1 is SGHRS, CDR2 YFSETQ, per germline. V was pared by 4 bases and J by 6 bases, with 11 bases between. CDR3 in DNA: TGCGCCAGCAGCGCCCAGGGTTTCGAGCAGTACTTC. Translated: CASSAQGFEQYF.

The genes are TRBV20-1 and TRBJ2-7; TRBD2 aligns across 13 bases. Looked up from germline, CDR1 is DFQATT and CDR2 is SNEGSKA (reference sequence). The V segment lost 3 bases and the J segment 1 base; nucleotides outside the gene matches: 3. This CDR3 is built from 15 residues. CDR3: CSASRLAGGSYEQYF. CDR3 DNA: TGCAGTGCTAGTCGACTAGCGGGAGGATCCTACGAGCAGTACTTC.

Comments on this clone: Because the CDR3's place on the DNA is in doubt, the DNA is left out and the CDR3 is given as listed by TCRdb. The rearrangement links TRBV6-2 or TRBV6-3 to TRBJ2-1; the table's D call TRBD2 went unverified against the DNA. The CDR3 is 14 amino acids in total, end residues counted. Looked up from germline, CDR1 is MNHEY and CDR2 is SVGEGT. CDR3 amino acids: CASSSSTESGEQFF.

The chain joins TRBV15 to TRBJ2-5; 10 nucleotides agree with TRBD2. The V gene end was trimmed by 1 base and the J gene end by 7 bases; junction bases not matched to a gene: 3. Germline loops: CDR1 LNHNV, CDR2 YYDKDF (reference sequence). This CDR3 is 14 amino acids long. This chain's CDR3 is CATSRASGSVTQYF. CDR3 sequence (DNA): TGTGCCACCAGCAGAGCTAGCGGGAGTGTGACCCAGTACTTC.

Comment on this clone: Other DNA sequences in this specimen translate into the identical CDR3. J is TRBJ1-1 and V is TRBV7-9; no clear D gene. The germline V and J ends were trimmed by 1 base and 4 bases, with 7 bases remaining between them. The CDR3 loop spans 13 amino acids. Per the germline V gene, CDR1 is SEHNR and CDR2 is FQNEAQ (reference sequence). CDR3: CASSLGGGTEAFF. The CDR3 DNA follows: TGTGCCAGCAGCTTAGGCGGCGGCACTGAAGCTTTCTTT.

The J gene is TRBJ2-3, the V gene TRBV18; 9 bases match TRBD2. Germline V CDR1 and CDR2: KGHSH, LQKENI. Unmatched junction bases numbered 8, after V lost 4 bases and J lost 0 bases. This CDR3 is 17 amino acids long. CDR3 residues: CASSLIIAGESTDTQYF. The DNA of the CDR3 is TGTGCCAGCTCACTGATTATAGCGGGAGAAAGCACAGATACGCAGTATTTT.